This T cell receptor (beta chain) appears in the sequencing data of a study of blood T cell repertoires in COVID-19. Study as a whole: COVID-19 samples collected from the United States, Italy and Spain covered acute and convalescent phases. Sources were T cells, B-cell-depleted T cells, or PBMCs; the material itself was cDNA or gDNA.

In the study's own analysis: By means of reference gene primer amplification, nucleated cell counts were estimated. Some clones are missing from TCRdb's copy, which holds only in-frame ones; the method was immunoSEQ multiplex PCR. From that table come the V and J calls and clone size; the DNA was used to work out D and trimming. The repertoire holds about 130,000 clones, with about 89% as singletons. This CDR3 region has 18 residues. In germline, CDR1 is SGHTA, CDR2 FQGNSA. V gave up 4 bases and J gave up 4 bases; unmatched junction bases: 12. Sequencing was carried out using peripheral blood. This chain links TRBV7-2 with TRBJ2-6; 8 bases map to TRBD1. The source is a man aged 55-75 years with active or convalescent COVID-19. In DNA form, the CDR3 reads TGTGCCAGCAGCTCCCCACCGGGACAGGTTCTGGGGGCCAACGTCCTGACTTTC. Protein product: CASSSPPGQVLGANVLTF.